This T cell receptor beta chain was identified in a study of OX40 agonist ivuxolimab in advanced cancers. The study's findings and limits: The study observed clonal expansion of CD4+ and CD8+ blood T cells by week 6 at 0.1 to 3.0 mg/kg.

Sequencing was performed with immunoSEQ multiplex PCR; in TCRdb, only in-frame clones are kept and a portion is missing. The table records 22,000 or so clones, around 84% of them present only once. Turning to this clone: Its target is unknown.

Trimming stripped 2 bases from V and 8 bases from J, with 9 bases between. The CDR3 length is 12 residues. Germline CDR1 reads SGHDN; CDR2 reads FVKESK. The sequences come from CD4+ or CD8+ T cells sorted from blood, collected in a trial of the OX40 agonist ivuxolimab. The sequence was obtained from an adult with an advanced solid tumor such as melanoma, head and neck, liver or kidney cancer. The chain couples TRBV14 to TRBJ1-2; D is unclear. The CDR3 spells CASSQQHGGYTF. The CDR3 nucleotides read TGTGCCAGCAGCCAACAACATGGAGGCTACACCTTC. The full variable domain, with the rest looked up from reference TRBV14 and TRBJ1-2, is EAGVTQFPSHSVIEKGQTVTLRCDPISGHDNLYWYRRVMGKEIKFLLHFVKESKQDESGMPNNRFLAERTGGTYSTLKVQPAELEDSGVYFCASSQQHGGYTFGSGTRLTVV.